This T cell receptor (beta chain) originates from a study of blood T cells in healthy people across ages. Whole-study context: Per two T cells, template switching captured roughly one barcoded beta molecule.

Next came a second PCR, run for roughly 6 to 11 cycles, which used a sample-barcoded 5' primer along with a J-beta primer mix. TCRdb independently ran MiXCR on the 5' RACE reads; one entry per CDR3 protein. The profile shows hundreds of thousands of distinct CDR3 sequences, 25% to 30% of them singletons. This clonotype was observed at least ten times. Trimming removed 0 bases at V and 5 bases at J, with 10 bases between. CDR1 SGHTA and CDR2 FQGNSA come from the germline V gene. The CDR3 runs 14 residues. The V gene is TRBV7-2, the J gene TRBJ1-2; D remains ambiguous. The source of this sequence is an elderly woman in good health. Sequenced input: blood. Here the CDR3 reads CASSLASGQYGYTF. The CDR3 DNA reads as TGTGCCAGCAGCTTAGCGTCGGGCCAATATGGCTACACCTTC.